This T cell receptor beta chain was retrieved from a study of T cell repertoires in cytomegalovirus infection. At the level of the study: Matching HLA type, along with CMV infection, was indicated by public TCR beta signatures. Study-level findings and limits: What dominated the ex vivo response were HLA-C-restricted CMV-specific TCR beta clonotypes.

V was shortened by 3 bases and J by 2 bases, with 22 bases between the two germline ends. The germline V gene has CDR1 DFQATT and CDR2 SNEGSKA (reference sequence). This CDR3 contains 17 residues. This clonotype was seen repeatedly, ten times or more. The antigen is not known. TCRdb fed the reads into MiXCR, producing one record per CDR3 protein. Of fewer than 400,000 distinct CDR3 sequences listed, over 15% are singletons. The rearrangement uses TRBV20-1 and TRBJ2-5, with D possibly being TRBD2 (6 bases). The sample comprised PBMCs. This receptor was taken from a human donor in good health (CMV status not recorded). Some clones in this sample may be carry-over from other donors' samples. CDR3 sequence (DNA): TGCAGTGCTAGGGCGGGACTCCATCAACTTTGGCAAGAGACCCAGTACTTC. Translating it yields CSARAGLHQLWQETQYF.